This TCR beta chain was identified in a study of blood T cell repertoires in COVID-19. On the study more broadly: Italy, Spain and the United States were the sources of the convalescent and acute COVID-19 samples. PBMCs, B-cell-depleted T cells, or T cells were the source of the cDNA or gDNA that made up the material.

Unmatched junction bases numbered 7, after V lost 6 bases and J lost 0 bases. Germline CDR1 and CDR2: MNHNS and SASEGT. The CDR3 totals 16 residues. Per the study methods: Using reference gene primer amplification, nucleated cell counts were estimated. Method: immunoSEQ multiplex PCR; TCRdb's copy keeps in-frame clones and lacks some. The V and J calls and clone size come from that table; D and trimming were worked out from the DNA. The sample contains approximately 120,000 clones, roughly 79% of which appear only once. The chain recombines TRBV6-1 with TRBJ2-3; 9 positions agree with TRBD1. The TCR comes from a human donor in a cohort sampled during active COVID-19. Sequencing input: peripheral blood. CDR3 DNA: TGTGCCAGCAGGGAACAGGGGGCGGGGAGCACAGATACGCAGTATTTT. This encodes CASREQGAGSTDTQYF.